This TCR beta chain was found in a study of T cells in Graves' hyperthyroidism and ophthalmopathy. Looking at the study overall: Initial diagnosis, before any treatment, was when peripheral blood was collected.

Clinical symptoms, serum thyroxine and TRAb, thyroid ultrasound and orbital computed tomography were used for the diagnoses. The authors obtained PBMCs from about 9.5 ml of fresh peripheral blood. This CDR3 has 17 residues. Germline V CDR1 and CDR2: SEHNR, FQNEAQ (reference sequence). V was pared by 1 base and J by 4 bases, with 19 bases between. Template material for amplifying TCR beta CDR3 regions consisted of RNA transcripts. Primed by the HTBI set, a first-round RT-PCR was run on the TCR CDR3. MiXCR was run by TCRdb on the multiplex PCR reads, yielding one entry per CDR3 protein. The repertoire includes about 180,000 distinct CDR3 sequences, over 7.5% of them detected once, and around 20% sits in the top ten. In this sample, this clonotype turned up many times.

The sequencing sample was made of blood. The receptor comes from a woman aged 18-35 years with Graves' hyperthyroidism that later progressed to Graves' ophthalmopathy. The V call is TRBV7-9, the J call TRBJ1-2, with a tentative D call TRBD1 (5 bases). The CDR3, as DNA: TGTGCCAGCAGCTTAGAGGGGAGGGAATCAGGCTTCTATGGCTACACCTTC. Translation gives CASSLEGRESGFYGYTF.